The source of this TCR beta chain is a study of blood T cell repertoires in COVID-19. Study at large: PBMCs, B-cell-depleted T cells, or T cells provided the cDNA or gDNA that made up the material.

As processed by the authors: For nucleated cells, counts were estimated from reference gene primer amplification. Sequencing used immunoSEQ multiplex PCR; TCRdb keeps in-frame clones, though not all of them. The D gene and trimming were derived from the DNA, and the V and J assignments and clone size from that table. The sample has under 200,000 clones, 84% seen once. The CDR3 runs to 14 residues. Germline loops: CDR1 LNHDA, CDR2 SQIVND (reference sequence). Trimming removed 0 bases at V and 0 bases at J, with 4 bases between. The genes are TRBV19 and TRBJ2-3; D gene ambiguous. Sequenced material: peripheral blood. The clonotype comes from a young man with active or convalescent COVID-19. CDR3 coding DNA: TGTGCCAGTAGTATAGATCGGAGCACAGATACGCAGTATTTT. Translated: CASSIDRSTDTQYF. Together with reference TRBV19 and TRBJ2-3, the CDR3 gives the full variable domain: DGGITQSPKYLFRKEGQNVTLSCEQNLNHDAMYWYRQDPGQGLRLIYYSQIVNDFQKGDIAEGYSVSREKKESFPLTVTSAQKNPTAFYLCASSIDRSTDTQYFGPGTRLTVL.